This TCR beta chain was retrieved from a study of identical twins. There are a few counts of this clonotype. CDR3 length: 14 amino acids. CDR1 and CDR2 (germline): SQVTM, ANQGSEA. The germline V and J ends were trimmed by 1 base and 0 bases, with 7 bases remaining between them. One entry per CDR3 protein results from TCRdb running MiXCR on the 5' RACE reads. Of over 550,000 distinct CDR3 sequences in the sample, under 8.5% are singletons; the top ten hold over 1.5%. The data were also submitted as part of a second study, on yellow fever vaccine responses in identical twins.

This chain connects TRBV29-1 to TRBJ2-1, with D perhaps TRBD2 (6 bases). Sequences were obtained from PBMCs. The TCR was taken from a woman younger than 30 in good health. The CDR3: CSVEGDSSYNEQFF. DNA for the CDR3: TGCAGCGTTGAAGGGGACTCCTCCTACAATGAGCAGTTCTTC.